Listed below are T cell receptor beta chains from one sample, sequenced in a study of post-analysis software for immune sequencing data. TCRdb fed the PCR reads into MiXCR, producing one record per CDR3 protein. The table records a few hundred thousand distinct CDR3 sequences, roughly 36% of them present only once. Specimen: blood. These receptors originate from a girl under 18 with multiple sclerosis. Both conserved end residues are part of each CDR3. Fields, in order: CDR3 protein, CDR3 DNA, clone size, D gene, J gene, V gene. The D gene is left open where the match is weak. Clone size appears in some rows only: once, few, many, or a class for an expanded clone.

CASRPLETQYF TGTGCCAGCAGGCCCCTGGAGACCCAGTACTTC - - TRBJ2-5 TRBV7-9
CASSQTGSSYNSPLHF TGCGCCAGCAGTCAGACAGGAAGCTCCTATAATTCACCCCTCCACTTT few - TRBJ1-6 TRBV4-1
CATSRVSGAETQYF TGTGCCACCAGCAGAGTTAGTGGCGCAGAGACCCAGTACTTC few - TRBJ2-5 TRBV15
CASSLQGYPYNEQFF TGTGCCAGCAGCCTACAGGGGTACCCTTACAATGAGCAGTTCTTC few TRBD1 TRBJ2-1 TRBV7-9
CSVEESPGSTDTQYF TGCAGCGTTGAAGAATCCCCCGGTAGCACAGATACGCAGTATTTT many - TRBJ2-3 TRBV29-1
CASSLGPASQLIGEQFF TGTGCCAGCAGCTTAGGTCCCGCTAGCCAACTGATCGGTGAGCAGTTCTTC - - TRBJ2-1 TRBV11-2
CASSVQRGDEQYF TGTGCCAGCAGCGTACAAAGGGGGGACGAGCAGTACTTC few - TRBJ2-7 TRBV7-2
CASSPRQGAGDTQYF TGTGCCAGCTCACCACGACAGGGGGCTGGAGACACCCAGTACTTC - TRBD1 TRBJ2-7 TRBV18
CASGLELAGKFF TGTGCTAGTGGTTTGGAACTAGCGGGGAAGTTCTTC few TRBD2 TRBJ2-1 TRBV12-5
CASISTGTGLSGANVLTF TGTGCCAGCATTAGTACCGGGACAGGACTCTCTGGGGCCAACGTCCTGACTTTC - TRBD1 TRBJ2-6 TRBV6-5
CASSLVGSNEKLFF TGTGCCAGCAGCTTAGTTGGATCTAATGAAAAACTGTTTTTT - - TRBJ1-4 TRBV11-2
CASSFGGTDNTF TGTGCCAGCAGTTTTGGCGGGACTGACAACACCTTC few - TRBJ1-2 TRBV12-3/TRBV12-4
CASSGVRDLNTEAFF TGTGCCAGCAGCGGGGTTAGGGATTTGAACACTGAAGCTTTCTTT - - TRBJ1-1 TRBV6-6
CASSPSGTENTEAFF TGTGCCAGCAGCCCAAGCGGGACAGAGAACACTGAAGCTTTCTTT - TRBD1 TRBJ1-1 TRBV11-3